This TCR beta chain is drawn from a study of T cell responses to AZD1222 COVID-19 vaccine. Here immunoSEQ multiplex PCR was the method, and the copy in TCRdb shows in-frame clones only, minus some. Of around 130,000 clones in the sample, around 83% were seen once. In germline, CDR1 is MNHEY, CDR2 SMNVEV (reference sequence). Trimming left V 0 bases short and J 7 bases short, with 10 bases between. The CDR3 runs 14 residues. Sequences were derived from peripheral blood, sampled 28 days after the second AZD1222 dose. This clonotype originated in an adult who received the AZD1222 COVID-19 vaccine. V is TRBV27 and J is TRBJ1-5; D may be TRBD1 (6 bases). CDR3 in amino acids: CASSLSAGVQPQHF. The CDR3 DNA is TGTGCCAGCAGTTTATCGGCAGGGGTCCAGCCCCAGCATTTT.